This TCR beta chain stems from a study of T cells in Graves' hyperthyroidism and ophthalmopathy. Study-wide findings and caveats: Blood samples included most of the expanded thyroid clonotypes exceeding 0.001. Onset of ophthalmopathy came a median approximately 6 months after the model predicted it.

This CDR3 region has 15 residues. V was trimmed by 5 bases and J by 3 bases, leaving 17 bases between them. CDR1 and CDR2 from the germline V gene are SGHAT and FQDESV (reference sequence). This clonotype was recorded many times. Its target is not known. There were TCR beta CDR3 regions amplified from RNA transcripts. Initially, a first-round RT-PCR of the TCR CDR3 employed the HTBI primer set. TCRdb ran MiXCR on the multiplex PCR reads and lists one entry per CDR3 protein. This sample has about 400,000 distinct CDR3 sequences, with around 15% found just once. Every diagnosis used clinical symptoms, serum thyroxine and TRAb, thyroid ultrasound and orbital computed tomography.

The J gene is TRBJ2-7, the V gene TRBV11-1; tentatively, D is TRBD2 (6 bases). The sequenced material came from blood. This clonotype originated in a man in his forties or fifties with Graves' ophthalmopathy. The CDR3 loop reads CASSRGLTGYYEQYF. The CDR3 DNA is TGTGCCAGCAGCCGGGGACTTACTGGGTACTACGAGCAGTACTTC. The entire variable domain, with the rest obtained from reference TRBV11-1 and TRBJ2-7, is as follows: EAEVAQSPRYKITEKSQAVAFWCDPISGHATLYWYRQILGQGPELLVQFQDESVVDDSQLPKDRFSAERLKGVDSTLKIQPAELGDSAMYLCASSRGLTGYYEQYFGPGTRLTVT.